Listed below are T cell receptor beta chains from one sample, sequenced in a study of T cells after yellow fever vaccination. Using its own MiXCR run on the 5' RACE reads, TCRdb lists one record per CDR3 protein. The table lists approximately 350,000 distinct CDR3 sequences, roughly 12% of them singletons. The starting material was PBMCs, obtained on the day of the first yellow fever vaccination. These receptors all stem from a young man who received the YFV17D yellow fever vaccine. Both conserved end residues are part of each CDR3. Fields, in order: clone size, V gene, D gene, CDR3 protein. The D gene is left open where the match is weak. Rows may omit the clone size; those that give it use once, few, many or a size class.

clone size: -
V gene: TRBV4-3
D gene: TRBD1
CDR3 protein: CASSREVGQGASPLHF

clone size: few
V gene: TRBV6-1
D gene: TRBD1
CDR3 protein: CASSAPGQGRTGELFF

clone size: -
V gene: TRBV29-1
D gene: -
CDR3 protein: CSVPESKDWPAFF

clone size: few
V gene: TRBV12-3/TRBV12-4
D gene: TRBD2
CDR3 protein: CASSLGGGAHTQYF

clone size: few
V gene: TRBV4-2
D gene: TRBD1
CDR3 protein: CASSQQTYAGTDLSGANVLTF

clone size: few
V gene: TRBV4-1
D gene: TRBD1
CDR3 protein: CASSHTNRGSGTGELFF

clone size: -
V gene: TRBV19
D gene: -
CDR3 protein: CASSDGGAGANVLTF

clone size: few
V gene: TRBV7-2
D gene: TRBD2
CDR3 protein: CASSFSGGIPYEQYF

clone size: -
V gene: TRBV7-2
D gene: -
CDR3 protein: CASSSTGGSGNTIYF

clone size: -
V gene: TRBV7-9
D gene: -
CDR3 protein: CASSFNRMNTEAFF

clone size: -
V gene: TRBV7-3
D gene: -
CDR3 protein: CASSAGSLRTGELFF

clone size: few
V gene: TRBV12-5
D gene: -
CDR3 protein: CASGGLVYEQYF

clone size: -
V gene: TRBV20-1
D gene: TRBD1
CDR3 protein: CSASIPGTGGRNEQFF

clone size: many
V gene: TRBV7-2
D gene: -
CDR3 protein: CASSTQGGQPQHF

clone size: -
V gene: TRBV4-1
D gene: TRBD1
CDR3 protein: CASSHQDRVNEQFF

clone size: many
V gene: TRBV11-2
D gene: -
CDR3 protein: CASSLDRLSPEQYF

clone size: -
V gene: TRBV20-1
D gene: -
CDR3 protein: CSARRLRLGATEAFF

clone size: -
V gene: TRBV4-2
D gene: TRBD1
CDR3 protein: CASSQVAGGIEQYF

clone size: few
V gene: TRBV7-9
D gene: TRBD1
CDR3 protein: CASSRGDRTLNEKLFF

clone size: few
V gene: TRBV5-1
D gene: -
CDR3 protein: CASSQDTTNTEAFF

clone size: -
V gene: TRBV7-8
D gene: TRBD2
CDR3 protein: CASAPRGGADTDTQYF

clone size: -
V gene: TRBV4-3
D gene: -
CDR3 protein: CASSQGRESTEAFF

clone size: few
V gene: TRBV7-2
D gene: -
CDR3 protein: CASRKPGLNRDRIYSTDTQYF

clone size: -
V gene: TRBV7-9
D gene: -
CDR3 protein: CASSPTRGHENTEAFF

clone size: -
V gene: TRBV12-3/TRBV12-4
D gene: -
CDR3 protein: CASRRTMNTEAFF

clone size: -
V gene: TRBV29-1
D gene: -
CDR3 protein: CSVQYSGNTIYF